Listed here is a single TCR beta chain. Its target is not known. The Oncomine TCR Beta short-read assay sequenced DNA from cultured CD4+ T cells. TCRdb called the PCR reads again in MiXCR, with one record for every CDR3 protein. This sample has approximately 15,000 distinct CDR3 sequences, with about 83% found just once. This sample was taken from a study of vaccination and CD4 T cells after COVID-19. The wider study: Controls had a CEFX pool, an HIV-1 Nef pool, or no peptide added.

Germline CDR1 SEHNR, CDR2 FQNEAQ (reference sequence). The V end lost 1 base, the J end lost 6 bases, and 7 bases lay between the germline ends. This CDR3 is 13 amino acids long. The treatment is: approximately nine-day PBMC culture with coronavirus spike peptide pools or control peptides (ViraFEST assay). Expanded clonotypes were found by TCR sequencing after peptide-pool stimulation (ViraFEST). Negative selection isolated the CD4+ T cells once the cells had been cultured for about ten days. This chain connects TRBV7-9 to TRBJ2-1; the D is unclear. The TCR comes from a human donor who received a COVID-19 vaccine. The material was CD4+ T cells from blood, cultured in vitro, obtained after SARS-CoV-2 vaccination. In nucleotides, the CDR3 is TGTGCCAGCAGCTTAGACGGTGGCAATGAGCAGTTCTTC. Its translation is CASSLDGGNEQFF.